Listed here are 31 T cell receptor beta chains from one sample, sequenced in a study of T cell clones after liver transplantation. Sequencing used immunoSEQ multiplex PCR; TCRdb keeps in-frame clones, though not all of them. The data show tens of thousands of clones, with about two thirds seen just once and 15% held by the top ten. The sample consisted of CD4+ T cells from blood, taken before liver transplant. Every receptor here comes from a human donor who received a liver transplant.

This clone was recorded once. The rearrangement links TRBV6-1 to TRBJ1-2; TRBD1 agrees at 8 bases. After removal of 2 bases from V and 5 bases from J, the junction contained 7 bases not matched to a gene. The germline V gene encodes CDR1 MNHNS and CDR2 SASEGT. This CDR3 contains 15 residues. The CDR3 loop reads CASSETTGAKYGYTF. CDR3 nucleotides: TGTGCCAGCAGTGAAACGACAGGGGCAAAATATGGCTACACCTTC.

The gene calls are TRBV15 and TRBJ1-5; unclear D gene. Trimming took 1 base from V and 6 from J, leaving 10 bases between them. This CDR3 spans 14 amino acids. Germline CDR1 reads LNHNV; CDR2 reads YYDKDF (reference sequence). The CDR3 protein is CATSRAGLGQPQHF. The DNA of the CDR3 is TGTGCCACCAGCAGAGCGGGTCTCGGTCAGCCCCAGCATTTT.

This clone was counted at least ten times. CDR3 sequence (DNA): TGTGCCAGTAGTATAGGTCTAGCGGGGGCCCAGGGAGAGCAGTTCTTC. It specifies CASSIGLAGAQGEQFF. This chain connects TRBV19 to TRBJ2-1; 10 nucleotides match TRBD2. CDR3 length: 16 amino acids. Germline CDR1 reads LNHDA; CDR2 reads SQIVND (reference sequence). V trimming: 1 base; J trimming: 10 bases; junction bases outside the gene matches: 10.

For the CDR3, the DNA is TGCGCCAGCAGCTTACCAGGGACCTACGAGCAGTACTTC. This sequence encodes CASSLPGTYEQYF. The chain combines TRBV5-1 with TRBJ2-7; D may be TRBD1 (5 bases). The CDR3 is 13 amino acids. In germline, CDR1 is SGHRS, CDR2 YFSETQ. The V and J ends lost 2 bases and 2 bases respectively, with 8 bases between them.

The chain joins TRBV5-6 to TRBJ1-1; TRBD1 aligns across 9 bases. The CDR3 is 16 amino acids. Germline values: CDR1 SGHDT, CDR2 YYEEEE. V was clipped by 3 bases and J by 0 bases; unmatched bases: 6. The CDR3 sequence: CASSWGQGGMNTEAFF. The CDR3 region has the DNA TGTGCCAGCAGCTGGGGACAGGGAGGGATGAACACTGAAGCTTTCTTT.

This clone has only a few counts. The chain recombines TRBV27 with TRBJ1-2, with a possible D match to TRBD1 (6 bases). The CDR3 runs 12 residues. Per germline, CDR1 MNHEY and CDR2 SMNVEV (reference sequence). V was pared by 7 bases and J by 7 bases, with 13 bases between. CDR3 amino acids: CASTGGGGGYTF. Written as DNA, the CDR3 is TGTGCCAGCACCGGGGGAGGGGGTGGCTACACCTTC.

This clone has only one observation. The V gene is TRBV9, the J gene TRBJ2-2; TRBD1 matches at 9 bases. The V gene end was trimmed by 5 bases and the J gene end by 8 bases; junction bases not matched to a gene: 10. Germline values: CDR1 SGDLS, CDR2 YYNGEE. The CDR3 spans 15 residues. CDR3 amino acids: CASSETGGFAGELFF. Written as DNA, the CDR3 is TGTGCCAGCAGTGAGACAGGGGGGTTCGCAGGGGAGCTGTTTTTT.

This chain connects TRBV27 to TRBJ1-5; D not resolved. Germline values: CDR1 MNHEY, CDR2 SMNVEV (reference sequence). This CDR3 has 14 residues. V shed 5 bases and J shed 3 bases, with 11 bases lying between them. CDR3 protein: CASSRRSDNQPQHF. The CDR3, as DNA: TGTGCCAGCAGTCGACGGAGCGACAATCAGCCCCAGCATTTT.

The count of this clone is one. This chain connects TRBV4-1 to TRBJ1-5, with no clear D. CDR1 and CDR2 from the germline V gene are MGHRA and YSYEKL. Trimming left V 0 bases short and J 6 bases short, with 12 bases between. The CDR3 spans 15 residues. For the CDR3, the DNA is TGCGCCAGCAGCCAAGATGGGCAGCGGGGTCAGCCCCAGCATTTT. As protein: CASSQDGQRGQPQHF.

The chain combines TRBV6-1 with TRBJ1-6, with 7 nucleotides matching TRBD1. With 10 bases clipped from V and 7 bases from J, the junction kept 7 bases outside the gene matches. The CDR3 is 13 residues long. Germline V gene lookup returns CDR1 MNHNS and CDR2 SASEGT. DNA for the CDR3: TGTGCCACCCACCCACAGGGGAATTCACCCCTCCACTTT. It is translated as CATHPQGNSPLHF.

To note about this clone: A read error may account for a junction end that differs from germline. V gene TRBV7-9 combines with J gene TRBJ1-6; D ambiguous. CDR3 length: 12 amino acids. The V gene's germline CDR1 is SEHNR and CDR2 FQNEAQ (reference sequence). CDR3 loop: CASSLENSLLHF. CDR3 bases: TGTGCCAGCAGCTTAGAGAATTCACTCCTCCACTTT.

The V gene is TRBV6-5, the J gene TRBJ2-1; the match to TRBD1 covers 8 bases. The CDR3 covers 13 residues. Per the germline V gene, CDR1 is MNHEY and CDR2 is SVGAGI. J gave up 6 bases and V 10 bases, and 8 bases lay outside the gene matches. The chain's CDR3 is CATRTGFINEQFF. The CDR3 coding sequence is TGTGCCACACGGACAGGGTTTATCAATGAGCAGTTCTTC.

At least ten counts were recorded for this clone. The CDR3 loop is CATSRDQGNTIYF. DNA of the CDR3: TGTGCCACCAGCAGAGATCAGGGAAACACCATATATTTT. V usage is TRBV15 and J usage is TRBJ1-3; D is ambiguous. CDR3 length equals 13 residues. Trimming removed 0 bases at V and 4 bases at J, with 4 bases between. The germline V gene encodes CDR1 LNHNV and CDR2 YYDKDF (reference sequence).

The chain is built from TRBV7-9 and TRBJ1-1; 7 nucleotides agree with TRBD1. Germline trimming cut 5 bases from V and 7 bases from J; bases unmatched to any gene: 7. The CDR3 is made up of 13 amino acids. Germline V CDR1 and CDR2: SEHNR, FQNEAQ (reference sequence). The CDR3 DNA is TGTGCCAGCAGCGCGACAGGGTTGGGTGAAGCTTTCTTT. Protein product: CASSATGLGEAFF.

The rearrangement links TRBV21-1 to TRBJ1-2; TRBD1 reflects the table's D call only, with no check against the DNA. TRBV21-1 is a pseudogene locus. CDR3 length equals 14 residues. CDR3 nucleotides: TGTGCCAGCCCAAAGTGCCCCCGAAACAGGAAAGACACCTTC. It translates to CASPKCPRNRKDTF.

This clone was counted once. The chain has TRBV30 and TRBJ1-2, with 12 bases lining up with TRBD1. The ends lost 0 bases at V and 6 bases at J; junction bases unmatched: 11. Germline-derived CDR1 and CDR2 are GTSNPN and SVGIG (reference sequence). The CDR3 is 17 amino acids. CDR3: CAWSVPGQGAGGDGYTF. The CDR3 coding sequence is TGTGCCTGGAGTGTCCCGGGACAGGGGGCCGGTGGGGATGGCTACACCTTC.

The CDR3 loop reads CASSYYRDSGANVLTF. The CDR3 DNA follows: TGTGCCAGCAGCTACTACAGGGACTCTGGGGCCAACGTCCTGACTTTC. The V and J genes are TRBV5-6 and TRBJ2-6, with D possibly TRBD1 on 6 matching bases. Trimming shortened V by 3 bases and J by 0 bases, and 10 bases separated the two germline ends. The CDR3 sequence is 16 residues long. CDR1 and CDR2 (germline): SGHDT, YYEEEE.

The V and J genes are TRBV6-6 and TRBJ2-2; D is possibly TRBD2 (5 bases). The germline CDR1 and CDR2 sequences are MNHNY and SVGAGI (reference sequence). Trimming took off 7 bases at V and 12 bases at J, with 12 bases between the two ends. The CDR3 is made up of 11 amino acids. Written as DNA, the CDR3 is TGTGCCAGCACCAAAGAGGGAAAGCTGTTTTTT. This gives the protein CASTKEGKLFF.

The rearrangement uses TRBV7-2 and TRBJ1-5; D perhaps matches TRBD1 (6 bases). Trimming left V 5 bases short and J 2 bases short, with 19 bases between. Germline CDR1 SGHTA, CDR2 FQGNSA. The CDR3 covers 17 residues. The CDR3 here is CASSDRSRGGGNQPQHF. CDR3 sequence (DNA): TGTGCCAGCAGCGACCGCTCGAGGGGGGGAGGCAATCAGCCCCAGCATTTT.

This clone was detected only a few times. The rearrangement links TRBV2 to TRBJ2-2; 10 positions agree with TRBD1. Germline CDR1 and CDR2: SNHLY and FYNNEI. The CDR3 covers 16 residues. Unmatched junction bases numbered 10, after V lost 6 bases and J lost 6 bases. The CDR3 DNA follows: TGTGCCAGCAGCTTTCACATCGGGACAGGGGCCGGGGAGCTGTTTTTT. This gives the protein CASSFHIGTGAGELFF.

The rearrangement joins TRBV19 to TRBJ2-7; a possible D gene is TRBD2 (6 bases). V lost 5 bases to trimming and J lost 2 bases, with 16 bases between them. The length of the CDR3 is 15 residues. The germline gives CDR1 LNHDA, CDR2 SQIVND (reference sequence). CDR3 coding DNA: TGTGCCAGTAGTGAGTCCCTAGGAGGGACCTACGAGCAGTACTTC. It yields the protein CASSESLGGTYEQYF.

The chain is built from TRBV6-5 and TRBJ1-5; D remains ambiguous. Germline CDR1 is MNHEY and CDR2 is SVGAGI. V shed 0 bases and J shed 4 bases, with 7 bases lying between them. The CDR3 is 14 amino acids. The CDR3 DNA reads TGTGCCAGCAGTTACTCATACACAAATCAGCCCCAGCATTTT. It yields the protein CASSYSYTNQPQHF.

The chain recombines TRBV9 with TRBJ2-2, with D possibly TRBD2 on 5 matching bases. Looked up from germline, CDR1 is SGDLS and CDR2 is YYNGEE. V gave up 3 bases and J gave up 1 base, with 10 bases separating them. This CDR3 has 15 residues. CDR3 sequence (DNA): TGTGCCAGCAGCGGCCGGACTGGGAACACCGGGGAGCTGTTTTTT. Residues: CASSGRTGNTGELFF.

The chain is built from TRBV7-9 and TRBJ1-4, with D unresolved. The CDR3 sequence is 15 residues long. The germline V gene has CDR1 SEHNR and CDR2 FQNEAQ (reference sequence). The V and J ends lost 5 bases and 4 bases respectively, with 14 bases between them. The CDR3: CASSVLRSGNEKLFF. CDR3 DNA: TGTGCCAGCAGCGTACTAAGATCGGGTAATGAAAAACTGTTTTTT.

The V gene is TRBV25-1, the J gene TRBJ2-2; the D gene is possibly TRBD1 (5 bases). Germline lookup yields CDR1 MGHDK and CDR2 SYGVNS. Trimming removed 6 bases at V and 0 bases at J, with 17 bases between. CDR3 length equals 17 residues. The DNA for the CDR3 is TGTGCCAGCAGCCGCTTCGGGCAGGGCTCGAACACCGGGGAGCTGTTTTTT. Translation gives CASSRFGQGSNTGELFF.

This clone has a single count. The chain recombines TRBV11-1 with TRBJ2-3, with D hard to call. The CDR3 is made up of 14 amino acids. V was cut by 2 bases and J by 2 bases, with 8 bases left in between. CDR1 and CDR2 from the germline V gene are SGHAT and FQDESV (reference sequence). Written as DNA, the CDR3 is TGTGCCAGCAGCTTATCTGGCTTCACAGATACGCAGTATTTT. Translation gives CASSLSGFTDTQYF.

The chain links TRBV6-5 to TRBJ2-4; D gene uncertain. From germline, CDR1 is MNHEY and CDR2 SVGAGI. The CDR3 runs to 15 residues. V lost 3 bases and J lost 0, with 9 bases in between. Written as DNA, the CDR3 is TGTGCCAGCAGTTATGGAGTAGAAGCCAAAAACATTCAGTACTTC. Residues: CASSYGVEAKNIQYF.

CDR3 in amino acids: CASSAPDRASEQFF. The CDR3 DNA follows: TGTGCCAGCAGCGCGCCGGACAGGGCAAGCGAGCAGTTCTTC. The V call is TRBV7-9, the J call TRBJ2-1; TRBD1 matches 8 bases. CDR3 size: 14 residues. Germline V gene sequence: CDR1 SEHNR, CDR2 FQNEAQ (reference sequence). The ends lost 5 bases at V and 10 bases at J; junction bases unmatched: 10.

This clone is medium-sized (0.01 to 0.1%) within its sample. This CDR3 is CASSLSGTVNNSPLHF. The CDR3 nucleotides are TGTGCCAGCAGTCTTAGCGGGACAGTGAATAATTCACCCCTCCACTTT. This chain links TRBV2 with TRBJ1-6, with TRBD1 matching 7 bases. V lost 5 bases to trimming and J lost 5 bases; unmatched junction nucleotides: 9. The CDR3 loop spans 16 amino acids. Germline CDR1 reads SNHLY; CDR2 reads FYNNEI.

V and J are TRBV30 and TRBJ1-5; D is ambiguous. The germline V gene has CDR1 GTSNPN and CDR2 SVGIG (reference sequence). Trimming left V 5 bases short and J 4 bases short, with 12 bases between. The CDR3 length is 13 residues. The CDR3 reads CAWAPEANQPQHF. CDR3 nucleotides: TGTGCCTGGGCCCCGGAGGCTAATCAGCCCCAGCATTTT.

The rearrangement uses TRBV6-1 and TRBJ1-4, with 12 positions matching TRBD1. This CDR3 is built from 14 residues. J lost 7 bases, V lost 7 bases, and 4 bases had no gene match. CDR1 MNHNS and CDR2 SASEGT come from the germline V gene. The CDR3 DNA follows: TGTGCCAGCACTAGGGACAGGGGGCGTGAAAAACTGTTTTTT. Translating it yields CASTRDRGREKLFF.